This TCR beta chain comes out of a study of blood T cell repertoires in COVID-19. As originally analysed: Researchers report that nucleated cell counts were estimated from reference gene primer amplification. Method: immunoSEQ multiplex PCR; TCRdb's copy keeps in-frame clones and lacks some. Clone size and the V and J calls come from that table; the DNA yielded D and trimming. Here the sample spans around 200,000 clones, 75% to 90% being singletons. The origin of this receptor is a woman in her 30s who had been exposed to COVID-19. The sample was PBMCs or T cells enriched from blood (not recorded which).

The CDR3 sequence is CAWSVRTWNTEAFF. The CDR3 DNA reads as TGTGCCTGGAGTGTAAGGACTTGGAACACTGAAGCTTTCTTT. The genes are TRBV30 and TRBJ1-1; no clear D gene. The V gene's germline CDR1 is GTSNPN and CDR2 SVGIG (reference sequence). The CDR3 has 14 residues. V was trimmed by 0 bases and J by 1 base, leaving 9 bases between them.